This T cell receptor (beta chain) was retrieved from a study of Ad26.COV2.S vaccination and SARS-CoV-2 variants. This clone was observed a few times. Profiling relied on immunoSEQ multiplex PCR, and the TCRdb table lists in-frame clones only, not all of them. The sample records about 350,000 clones, about 91% being singletons. The CDR3 covers 15 residues. Here the sequenced sample was peripheral blood, taken after recovery from COVID-19. The rearrangement uses TRBV21-1 and TRBJ1-5. TRBV21-1 is a pseudogene. The receptor was derived from a human donor who had recovered from COVID-19. The CDR3 loop reads CASRNFFRYNQPQHF. In DNA, the CDR3 is TGTGCCAGCCGGAATTTTTTCCGTTACAATCAGCCCCAGCATTTT.